Below are 3 T cell receptor beta chains sequenced from a single sample in a study of T cell repertoires in cytomegalovirus infection. TCRdb passed the reads through MiXCR, listing each CDR3 protein once. The sample includes about 920,000 distinct CDR3 sequences, around 30% of them seen just once. For these receptors, no antigen is known. The sample here was cultured CD8+ T cells from PBMCs, taken from culture after CMV antigen stimulation. Receptors were obtained from a human donor in good health (CMV status not recorded). Some clones in this sample may be carry-over from other donors' samples.

This chain uses TRBV24-1 with TRBJ1-3; D call uncertain. Germline-derived CDR1 and CDR2 are KGHDR and SFDVKD. V was clipped by 2 bases and J by 5 bases, with 12 bases between them. The CDR3 length is 15 residues. CDR3 DNA sequence: TGTGCCACCAGTGATTCTACGGACCCGAGAAACACCATATATTTT. Translating gives CATSDSTDPRNTIYF.

This clonotype showed up just once. This chain uses TRBV6-2 or TRBV6-3 with TRBJ1-5, with D uncertain. The CDR3 has 15 amino acids. V lost 3 bases to trimming and J lost 0 bases, with 9 bases between them. The germline gives CDR1 MNHEY, CDR2 SVGEGT. The CDR3 bases are TGTGCCAGCAGTTATACCGAGTATAGCAATCAGCCCCAGCATTTT. It is translated as CASSYTEYSNQPQHF.

The chain joins TRBV6-6 to TRBJ1-5; 9 positions match TRBD1. The CDR3 totals 15 residues. The germline gives CDR1 MNHNY, CDR2 SVGAGI (reference sequence). The J segment lost 7 bases and the V segment lost 8 bases, leaving 12 bases of the junction unmatched. As DNA, the CDR3 is TGTGCCAGCGAGTCACTACAGGGGGCTAAGCAGCCCCAGCATTTT. The encoded protein is CASESLQGAKQPQHF.